What follows are 5 T cell receptor beta chains derived from one specimen sequenced in a study of blood T cell repertoires in COVID-19. The method was immunoSEQ multiplex PCR; TCRdb's version includes in-frame clones alone and lacks a portion of them. The table lists 220,000 or so clones, 84% of them singletons. The sequencing input was peripheral blood. Receptor source: a woman in her sixties or seventies who had recovered from COVID-19.

The chain is built from TRBV7-9 and TRBJ2-1; tentative D call: TRBD2 (6 bases). CDR1 SEHNR and CDR2 FQNEAQ come from the germline V gene (reference sequence). The CDR3 extends over 11 amino acids. V was clipped by 3 bases and J by 15 bases, with 12 bases between them. CDR3 residues: CASSFGAAGFF. DNA of the CDR3: TGTGCCAGCAGCTTCGGGGCAGCGGGGTTCTTC.

This chain joins TRBV30 and TRBJ1-2; the D is unclear. Trimming took 0 bases from V and 7 from J, leaving 15 bases between them. Per the germline V gene, CDR1 is GTSNPN and CDR2 is SVGIG (reference sequence). The CDR3 has 14 residues. DNA of the CDR3: TGTGCCTGGAGTGTACTCGGCCGGAGCGGTGGCTACACCTTC. This gives the protein CAWSVLGRSGGYTF.

This clone was found a few times. This chain joins TRBV5-4 and TRBJ1-1, with D unclear. Trimming took 1 base from V and 1 from J, leaving 8 bases between them. The CDR3 sequence is 14 residues long. In germline, CDR1 is SGHNT, CDR2 YYREEE (reference sequence). CDR3 sequence reads: CASSLFVGNTEAFF. The CDR3 DNA sequence: TGTGCCAGCAGCTTGTTTGTCGGGAACACTGAAGCTTTCTTT.

Note on this clone: The junction departs from germline at one end; a sequencing error may be responsible. The CDR3 DNA reads TGTGCTAGCAGCTCCGGGACTAGAAATGAGCAGTTCTTC. The encoded protein is CASSSGTRNEQFF. This sequence joins TRBV7-7 and TRBJ2-1; 8 positions agree with TRBD2. Germline V gene sequence: CDR1 SSHAT, CDR2 FNYEAQ (reference sequence). The CDR3 spans 13 residues.

The J gene is TRBJ1-1, the V gene TRBV6-5; TRBD1 matches at 12 bases. Germline lookup yields CDR1 MNHEY and CDR2 SVGAGI. Germline trimming cut 2 bases from V and 10 bases from J; bases unmatched to any gene: 5. The CDR3 extends over 14 amino acids. This CDR3 is CASSYPGTGGGAFF. In DNA form, the CDR3 reads TGTGCCAGCAGTTACCCAGGGACAGGGGGCGGAGCTTTCTTT.